This T cell receptor beta chain was captured by sequencing in a study of neurological immune-mediated disorders. Study-wide results and caveats: None of the CDR3 amino acid sequences found in expanded clones was shared across subjects. This suggests that the TCR-beta repertoires were private in all groups. HTLV-1-associated myelopathy had the most TCR clonal expansion, and multiple sclerosis had the least, less than healthy controls.

In its sample, this clonotype was seen many times. Its antigen is currently unknown. The cDNA was synthesized by 5'RACE incorporating 10-nucleotide random UMIs. Each CDR3 protein gets one entry after TCRdb re-called the 5' RACE reads with MiXCR. This repertoire shows more than 75,000 distinct CDR3 sequences, about 5% found once; its top ten account for around 2.2%. Sequenced sample: PBMCs. The origin of this receptor is a young woman with multiple sclerosis.

Here the CDR3 reads CAISEREPGQGNTGELFF. CDR3 coding DNA: TGTGCCATCAGTGAAAGGGAACCGGGACAGGGGAACACCGGGGAGCTGTTTTTT. The V and J genes are TRBV10-3 and TRBJ2-2, with 9 bases aligning to TRBD1. This CDR3 is built from 18 residues. V shed 3 bases, J shed 1 base, and the junction held 9 bases outside the gene matches. Germline V gene sequence: CDR1 ENHRY, CDR2 SYGVKD.